Included here is one T cell receptor (beta chain) sequence, with context. This sample was included in a study of T cells in Graves' hyperthyroidism and ophthalmopathy. Amplification targeted TCR beta CDR3 regions from RNA transcripts. Using the HTBI primer set, a first-round RT-PCR was run on the TCR CDR3. TCRdb reprocessed the multiplex PCR reads via MiXCR and lists one record per CDR3 protein. Altogether about 640,000 distinct CDR3 sequences are present, around 21% being singletons, with the ten largest covering about 34%. Germline-derived CDR1 and CDR2 are WSHSY and SAAADI. J was trimmed by 4 bases and V by 8 bases; bases with no gene match: 3. The CDR3 contains 14 residues.

The specimen sequenced was blood. The rearrangement links TRBV10-2 to TRBJ2-3; TRBD2 matches 13 bases. The receptor's source is a man aged 30 to 45 with Graves' ophthalmopathy. CDR3 DNA: TGCGCCAGCGGACTAGCGGGAGATCCAGATACGCAGTATTTT. This sequence encodes CASGLAGDPDTQYF.